Shown below are 28 T cell receptor beta chains from a single sample sequenced in a study of blood T cells in healthy people across ages. Primers used in a second PCR of roughly 6 to 11 cycles were a sample-barcoded 5' primer and a J-beta primer mix. MiXCR, applied by TCRdb to the 5' RACE reads, yields one record per CDR3 protein. The data contain 780,000 or so distinct CDR3 sequences, 40% to 65% of them singletons. The material sequenced was blood. These TCRs come from an older man in good health.

This clonotype came up a few times. J is TRBJ2-1 and V is TRBV20-1, with 7 bases matching TRBD2. Germline V CDR1 and CDR2: DFQATT, SNEGSKA (reference sequence). With V trimmed by 5 bases and J by 8 bases, 6 bases remained unmatched. The CDR3 is 12 amino acids. Here the CDR3 reads CSAGGDIYEQFF. The CDR3 nucleotides are TGCAGTGCTGGGGGGGATATATATGAGCAGTTCTTC.

J is TRBJ2-1 and V is TRBV20-1, with 8 bases aligning to TRBD2. Trimming at V came to 4 bases and at J to 2 bases, leaving 4 bases not matched to a gene. This CDR3 is 14 amino acids long. The germline CDR1 and CDR2 sequences are DFQATT and SNEGSKA (reference sequence). CDR3 sequence: CSATGSGTYNEQFF. CDR3 nucleotide sequence: TGCAGTGCTACGGGTAGCGGGACCTACAATGAGCAGTTCTTC.

The rearrangement joins TRBV3-1 to TRBJ2-1; 10 bases fit TRBD1. The CDR3 totals 17 residues. CDR1 and CDR2 (germline): LGHDT, YNNKEL (reference sequence). The V segment lost 0 bases and the J segment 3 bases; nucleotides outside the gene matches: 5. CDR3 sequence: CASSQDLGTGVYNEQFF. CDR3 coding DNA: TGTGCCAGCAGCCAAGACTTGGGGACAGGGGTCTACAATGAGCAGTTCTTC.

The chain has TRBV27 and TRBJ2-7; 11 positions agree with TRBD2. The V segment lost 1 base and the J segment 3 bases; nucleotides outside the gene matches: 5. Germline V gene sequence: CDR1 MNHEY, CDR2 SMNVEV (reference sequence). The CDR3 consists of 16 residues. CDR3 nucleotide sequence: TGTGCCAGCAGTTTATTTCTAGGGACTAGCGGCTACGAGCAGTACTTC. This translates into CASSLFLGTSGYEQYF.

This clonotype was seen a handful of times. The chain joins TRBV25-1 to TRBJ1-6; D uncertain. Looked up from germline, CDR1 is MGHDK and CDR2 is SYGVNS. This CDR3 has 15 residues. V was clipped by 6 bases and J by 0 bases, with 9 bases between them. The CDR3 loop reads CASRDRFSYNSPLHF. CDR3 nucleotide sequence: TGTGCCAGCAGGGACCGCTTCTCCTATAATTCACCCCTCCACTTT.

The chain carries TRBV7-2 and TRBJ1-2; 7 nucleotides match TRBD1. The CDR3 is 15 amino acids. Per germline, CDR1 SGHTA and CDR2 FQGNSA. Trimming cost V 3 bases and J 3 bases; bases outside gene matches: 7. The CDR3 region has the DNA TGTGCCAGCAGCTTCCCCAGACAGGGCTACTATGGCTACACCTTC. Amino acid sequence: CASSFPRQGYYGYTF.

V gene TRBV6-1 combines with J gene TRBJ2-1; a weak D match, TRBD2 (5 bases). The V gene lost 6 bases and the J gene lost 10 bases, with 16 bases spanning the gap. This CDR3 comprises 13 residues. Looked up from germline, CDR1 is MNHNS and CDR2 is SASEGT. DNA for the CDR3: TGTGCCAGCAGGTCATATCGGGGTGGGGAGCAGTTCTTC. Protein: CASRSYRGGEQFF.

The chain joins TRBV5-1 to TRBJ1-1, with D hard to call. Trimming left V 4 bases short and J 2 bases short, with 15 bases between. Germline CDR1 is SGHRS and CDR2 is YFSETQ. The CDR3 extends over 15 amino acids. The CDR3 DNA reads TGCGCCAGCAGCCGTGAGGGCTCCGGAAACACTGAAGCTTTCTTT. Translated: CASSREGSGNTEAFF.

This clonotype was observed a single time. V usage is TRBV12-3 or TRBV12-4 and J usage is TRBJ1-5; no definite D call. The length of the CDR3 is 14 residues. The V end was cut by 7 bases, the J end by 0 bases, with 10 bases between. DNA for the CDR3: TGTGCCAGCAACCCGGACGGTAGCAATCAGCCCCAGCATTTT. Amino acids: CASNPDGSNQPQHF.

This clonotype was seen a handful of times. The CDR3 DNA follows: TGTGCCAGCAACCAGGACAGGAGCTCAAGGTACTTC. It is translated as CASNQDRSSRYF. V gene TRBV11-2 combines with J gene TRBJ2-4; 7 nucleotides line up with TRBD1. Germline V CDR1 and CDR2: SGHAT, FQNNGV. The CDR3 spans 12 residues. The V segment lost 7 bases and the J segment 15 bases; nucleotides outside the gene matches: 12. The variable domain in full, with the rest retrieved from reference TRBV11-2 and TRBJ2-4, is EAGVAQSPRYKIIEKRQSVAFWCNPISGHATLYWYQQILGQGPKLLIQFQNNGVVDDSQLPKDRFSAERLKGVDSTLKIQPAKLEDSAVYLCASNQDRSSRYFGAGTRLSVL.

CDR3 nucleotides: TGCAGCGTTCCACAGGTTGGAGGGTCGAAAAACATTCAGTACTTC. Translation gives CSVPQVGGSKNIQYF. The V call is TRBV29-1, the J call TRBJ2-4, with a possible D match to TRBD2 (6 bases). Per the germline V gene, CDR1 is SQVTM and CDR2 is ANQGSEA. The CDR3 is 15 residues long. Trimming stripped 5 bases from V and 4 bases from J, with 18 bases between.

Concerning this clonotype itself: A junction end diverges from the germline sequence, so it may reflect a read error. V and J are TRBV6-2 or TRBV6-3 and TRBJ2-3; 13 nucleotides align to TRBD2. Per the germline V gene, CDR1 is MNHEY and CDR2 is SVGEGT. The CDR3 spans 19 residues. CDR3 DNA: TGTGCCGGCAGCCTGTGGAGGACTAGCGGGAGTGGGGTCGGCAGATACGCGTATTTT. This codes for CAGSLWRTSGSGVGRYAYF.

The chain carries TRBV4-2 and TRBJ2-1; D perhaps matches TRBD2 (5 bases). Germline lookup yields CDR1 LGHNA and CDR2 YNFKEQ. V lost 4 bases and J lost 7, with 17 bases in between. CDR3 length equals 15 residues. CDR3 coding DNA: TGTGCCAGCAGCCTTTTCCCCGGGGTCCCAAATGAGCAGTTCTTC. This sequence encodes CASSLFPGVPNEQFF.

The genes are TRBV2 and TRBJ2-1; 7 bases map to TRBD1. CDR3 length: 18 amino acids. Germline trimming cut 2 bases from V and 0 bases from J; bases unmatched to any gene: 10. Looked up from germline, CDR1 is SNHLY and CDR2 is FYNNEI. CDR3: CASSELVVGTDSYNEQFF. The CDR3 nucleotides read TGTGCCAGCAGTGAATTAGTGGTAGGGACAGACTCCTACAATGAGCAGTTCTTC.

J is TRBJ2-1 and V is TRBV29-1, with D possibly matching TRBD2 (6 bases). Germline-derived CDR1 and CDR2 are SQVTM and ANQGSEA. Deletions cut 2 bases from V and 0 bases from J, with 14 bases between. CDR3 size: 16 residues. CDR3 nucleotides: TGCAGCGTTGAATCGGGAGCGGGTGGCTCCTACAATGAGCAGTTCTTC. Encoded protein: CSVESGAGGSYNEQFF.

The J gene is TRBJ2-2, the V gene TRBV7-8; D unclear. This CDR3 spans 12 amino acids. Per the germline V gene, CDR1 is SGHVS and CDR2 is FQNEAQ. Trimming stripped 7 bases from V and 4 bases from J, with 7 bases between. CDR3: CASTQSTGELFF. The CDR3 DNA sequence: TGTGCCAGCACCCAGAGCACCGGGGAGCTGTTTTTT.

This chain joins TRBV27 and TRBJ2-5; D may be TRBD2 (5 bases). The J call is uncertain, as TRBJ2-1 better fits the DNA end. This CDR3 is built from 16 residues. Germline CDR1 is MNHEY and CDR2 is SMNVEV (reference sequence). The CDR3: CASSLDSADYQETQFF. CDR3 coding DNA: TGTGCCAGCAGTTTAGATTCGGCTGACTACCAAGAGACCCAGTTCTTC.

This clonotype has a handful of counts. The chain combines TRBV6-2 or TRBV6-3 with TRBJ2-5; possibly TRBD1 for D (5 bases). The J call may be wrong; the DNA end is better matched by TRBJ2-7. Per the germline V gene, CDR1 is MNHEY and CDR2 is SVGEGT. This CDR3 has 14 amino acids. CDR3 protein: CASSYPATVVEQYF. The CDR3 nucleotides read TGTGCCAGCAGTTACCCAGCGACAGTCGTCGAGCAGTACTTC.

As for this clonotype: Relative to the germline gene, one junction end is altered; a read error may explain this. The chain has TRBV9 and TRBJ1-4; 7 bases match TRBD1. There are 16 residues in the CDR3. Germline CDR1 and CDR2: SGDLS and YYNGEE. CDR3 sequence (DNA): TGTGCCAGCAGCCTCACGGAGGGGGCAACTAATGAAAAACCGTTTTTT. Protein: CASSLTEGATNEKPFF.

J is TRBJ1-2 and V is TRBV29-1, with D tentatively TRBD1 (6 bases). CDR1 and CDR2 from the germline V gene are SQVTM and ANQGSEA. The CDR3 is made up of 12 amino acids. The germline V and J ends were trimmed by 5 bases and 4 bases, with 11 bases remaining between them. In DNA form, the CDR3 reads TGCAGCGTTACGGCGGGGGCCTATGGCTACACCTTC. Protein sequence: CSVTAGAYGYTF. The whole variable domain, remainder taken from reference TRBV29-1 and TRBJ1-2, is SAVISQKPSRDICQRGTSLTIQCQVDSQVTMMFWYRQQPGQSLTLIATANQGSEATYESGFVIDKFPISRPNLTFSTLTVSNMSPEDSSIYLCSVTAGAYGYTFGSGTRLTVV.

This clonotype was found once. This chain links TRBV20-1 with TRBJ1-1; TRBD1 is a possible D gene (6 bases). Trimming left V 0 bases short and J 0 bases short, with 14 bases between. From germline, CDR1 is DFQATT and CDR2 SNEGSKA (reference sequence). The CDR3 is 16 residues long. CDR3 sequence (DNA): TGCAGTGCTAGAGATGGAGGGGGGGCGCTGAACACTGAAGCTTTCTTT. Amino acid sequence: CSARDGGGALNTEAFF.

The J gene is TRBJ2-7, the V gene TRBV6-1; the match to TRBD1 covers 8 bases. CDR3 size: 17 residues. Germline V CDR1 and CDR2: MNHNS, SASEGT. The V gene end was trimmed by 5 bases and the J gene end by 1 base; junction bases not matched to a gene: 13. CDR3 amino acids: CASSPIAGTGTSYEQYF. CDR3 coding DNA: TGTGCCAGCAGTCCCATAGCAGGGACAGGAACTTCCTACGAGCAGTACTTC.

The V gene is TRBV20-1, the J gene TRBJ2-6; a possible D gene is TRBD2 (6 bases). This CDR3 contains 18 residues. The germline V and J ends were trimmed by 2 bases and 2 bases, with 19 bases remaining between them. Germline CDR1 and CDR2: DFQATT and SNEGSKA (reference sequence). The CDR3 coding sequence is TGCAGTGCTAGACAGACCTCGGGGGTCCCCCCTGGGGCCAACGTCCTGACTTTC. This codes for CSARQTSGVPPGANVLTF.

The chain couples TRBV7-9 to TRBJ2-7; D unclear. The germline V and J ends were trimmed by 1 base and 0 bases, with 19 bases remaining between them. Germline lookup yields CDR1 SEHNR and CDR2 FQNEAQ (reference sequence). The length of the CDR3 is 18 residues. CDR3 coding DNA: TGTGCCAGCAGCTTAGTTCTGTCATCCGAGTCCCTCTCCTACGAGCAGTACTTC. Translation: CASSLVLSSESLSYEQYF. Full variable domain (remainder filled in from reference TRBV7-9 and TRBJ2-7): DTGVSQNPRHKITKRGQNVTFRCDPISEHNRLYWYRQTLGQGPEFLTYFQNEAQLEKSRLLSDRFSAERPKGSFSTLEIQRTEQGDSAMYLCASSLVLSSESLSYEQYFGPGTRLTVT.

The chain carries TRBV5-1 and TRBJ2-7; D remains unclear. V dropped 0 bases and J dropped 4 bases, with 17 bases sitting between them. CDR3 size: 16 residues. CDR1 and CDR2 (germline): SGHRS, YFSETQ. The CDR3: CASSLANIWVPYEQYF. In DNA, the CDR3 is TGCGCCAGCAGCTTGGCTAACATCTGGGTTCCGTACGAGCAGTACTTC.

V gene TRBV20-1 combines with J gene TRBJ2-5; D is unclear. CDR3 length: 16 amino acids. Between the trimmed V and J ends, which lost 1 base and 0 bases, there was a span of 15 bases. The germline V gene encodes CDR1 DFQATT and CDR2 SNEGSKA (reference sequence). This CDR3 reads CSARVLPPGHQETQYF. The CDR3 DNA reads TGCAGTGCTAGAGTACTGCCCCCGGGCCACCAAGAGACCCAGTACTTC.

V usage is TRBV6-1 and J usage is TRBJ2-3, with TRBD2 matching over 7 bases. This CDR3 is 14 amino acids long. With V trimmed by 7 bases and J by 14 bases, 18 bases remained unmatched. Germline CDR1 is MNHNS and CDR2 is SASEGT. The CDR3, as DNA: TGTGCCAGCACCGTATGGGGGGGTTGGAGAGACGCGTATTTT. Translation gives CASTVWGGWRDAYF.

The rearrangement links TRBV18 to TRBJ2-3, with D unclear. The germline CDR1 and CDR2 sequences are KGHSH and LQKENI. This CDR3 has 16 residues. The germline V and J ends were trimmed by 0 bases and 4 bases, with 14 bases remaining between them. The CDR3 bases are TGTGCCAGCTCACCACCGAGACCAAGCTCTGCAGATACGCAGTATTTT. As protein: CASSPPRPSSADTQYF.